Listed below are T cell receptor beta chains from one sample, sequenced in a study of blood T cells in healthy people across ages. TCRdb processed the 5' RACE reads anew with MiXCR; each CDR3 protein has one entry. Of hundreds of thousands of distinct CDR3 sequences detected, 40% to 50% appear once; the ten largest clones hold roughly 19%. The material sequenced was blood. The receptors were gathered from a man in his sixties in good health. Each CDR3 is given with its conserved first and last residue. Expanded clones get a size class; other rows say once, few or many, or leave the size out.

V	length	J	size	CDR3
TRBV7-9	16	TRBJ2-4	.	CASSLGDRGIENIQYF
TRBV9	14	.	.	CASSVLGGLETQYF
TRBV6-6	14	.	.	CASSWGQGAGEQYF
TRBV12-3/TRBV12-4	16	TRBJ1-4	.	CASSFEGGDLNEKLFF
TRBV6-2/TRBV6-3	16	TRBJ2-5	few	CASSGTSGEGGETQYF
TRBV7-9	15	TRBJ2-5	few	CASSRLAGYQETQYF
TRBV7-2	15	TRBJ1-2	.	CASSIGTGGAYGYTF
TRBV20-1	15	TRBJ1-5	once	CSARIRKLGNQPQHF
TRBV27	14	TRBJ2-1	.	CASSGLAGYNEQFF
TRBV15	14	TRBJ2-3	.	CATSRERVPDTQYF
TRBV20-1	15	TRBJ2-7	.	CSAMSINLRTYEQYF
TRBV27	13	TRBJ2-7	.	CASSSTPSYEQYF
TRBV19	15	TRBJ2-3	.	CASVVSGGGTDTQYF
TRBV6-5	14	TRBJ2-5	few	CASSSHRGQETQYF
TRBV14	20	TRBJ2-5	.	CASSQEGPPDRGRKRETQYF
TRBV13	12	TRBJ2-1	few	CASSPNMGEQFF
TRBV7-2	13	TRBJ2-1	.	CASSLTRGVEQFF
TRBV20-1	15	TRBJ2-7	few	CSAPNPKSNTYEQYF
TRBV9	14	TRBJ2-3	few	CASSDSRGADTQYF
TRBV4-1	16	TRBJ2-1	few	CASSRGLPGVYNEQFF
TRBV7-9	16	TRBJ2-7	.	CASSFSLAGRVYEQYF
TRBV12-5	14	TRBJ2-7	.	CASGPPGVTYEQYF
TRBV6-1	14	TRBJ2-7	.	CASSEEFRRGEQYF
TRBV18	14	TRBJ2-2	.	CASSMTSRAGELFF
TRBV6-2/TRBV6-3	14	TRBJ2-1	.	CASTWASGGGEQFF
TRBV27	11	TRBJ1-5	.	CASGQILSQHF
TRBV7-2	15	TRBJ2-1	.	CASRPGGWTYNEQFF
TRBV3-1	17	TRBJ1-6	.	CASSQRPSGRRNSPLHF
TRBV6-1	14	TRBJ2-6	few	CASSAGPGANVLTF
TRBV6-5	18	TRBJ1-2	few	CASSYLQQGVSANYGYTF
TRBV2	14	TRBJ2-6	.	CASIRDSGANVLTF
TRBV29-1	12	TRBJ2-7	.	CSVVYRSYEQYF
TRBV6-2/TRBV6-3	16	TRBJ1-1	.	CASSYGRVRIGTEAFF
TRBV20-1	11	TRBJ1-1	.	CSARLVAEAFF
TRBV30	12	.	.	CAWSMRGDEQYF
TRBV18	12	TRBJ2-1	few	CASSPSGDEQFF
TRBV7-2	15	TRBJ2-5	.	CASSFIAAPQETQYF
TRBV3-1	13	.	.	CASSQVSRETQYF
TRBV6-2/TRBV6-3	16	TRBJ2-3	.	CASTELGGPITDTQYF
TRBV7-9	16	TRBJ2-3	few	CASSARLAGPTDTQYF
TRBV7-2	19	TRBJ2-3	.	CASSFNRLAGVLVTDTQYF
TRBV20-1	14	TRBJ1-4	.	CSVQGRPTNEKLFF
TRBV7-9	16	TRBJ1-2	.	CASSAAHRGRQGGYTF
TRBV29-1	13	TRBJ1-3	.	CSANGATGNTIYF
TRBV20-1	11	TRBJ2-1	few	CSADTTTTQFF
TRBV20-1	17	TRBJ1-4	.	CSATGSGGQGTNEKLFF
TRBV3-1	15	TRBJ2-1	few	CASSQGTGRGNEQFF
TRBV5-5	15	TRBJ2-7	few	CASSLSGGLNYEQYF